The entry below describes one T cell receptor beta chain. Its antigen is not identified. Samples: about 28 days before transplant, then days 30, 100 and 180 after. Profiled with immunoSEQ multiplex PCR; TCRdb holds only in-frame clones, not every one. The profile shows about 12,000 clones, around 68% of them singletons. This specimen comes from a study of T cell clonotyping in hematopoietic cell transplantation. Regarding the study as a whole: Broader posttransplant TCR repertoire diversity was predicted by graft donor and pretransplant recipient Inverse Simpson Index values. No sorting was done, leaving CD4 and CD8 contributions mixed. At the given depth, recipient repertoires were over 95% de novo clonotypes.

Germline V gives CDR1 LGHNA, CDR2 YSLEER. Between the trimmed V and J ends, which lost 0 bases and 4 bases, there was a span of 9 bases. The CDR3 length is 14 residues. The sample here was peripheral blood mononuclear cells, taken 180 days after allogeneic stem cell transplant. The source is a male patient aged 55 to 69 who had an allogeneic stem cell transplant from an unrelated donor, so the T cells may come from the graft donor. Some clones in this sample may be carry-over from other donors' samples. The chain couples TRBV4-3 to TRBJ1-2, with a possible D match to TRBD1 (5 bases). The CDR3 is CASSQDMTVYGYTF. CDR3 coding DNA: TGCGCCAGCAGCCAAGATATGACAGTCTATGGCTACACCTTC.